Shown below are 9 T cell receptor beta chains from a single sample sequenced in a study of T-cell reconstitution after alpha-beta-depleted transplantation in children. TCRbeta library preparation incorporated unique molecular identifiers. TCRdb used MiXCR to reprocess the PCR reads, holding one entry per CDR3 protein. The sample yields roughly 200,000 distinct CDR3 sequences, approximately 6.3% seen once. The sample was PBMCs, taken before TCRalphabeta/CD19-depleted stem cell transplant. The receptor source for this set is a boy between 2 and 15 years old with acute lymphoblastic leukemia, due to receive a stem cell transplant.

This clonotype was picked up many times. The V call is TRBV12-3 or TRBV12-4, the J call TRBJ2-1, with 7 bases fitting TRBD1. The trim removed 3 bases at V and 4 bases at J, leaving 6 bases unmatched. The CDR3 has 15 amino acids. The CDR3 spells CASSFPDRIYNEQFF. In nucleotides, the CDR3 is TGTGCCAGCAGTTTCCCGGACAGGATATACAATGAGCAGTTCTTC.

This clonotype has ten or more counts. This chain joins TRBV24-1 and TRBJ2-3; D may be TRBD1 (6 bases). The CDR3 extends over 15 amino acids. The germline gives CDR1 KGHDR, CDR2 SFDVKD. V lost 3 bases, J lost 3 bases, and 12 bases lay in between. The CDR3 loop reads CATSDRRGRTDTQYF. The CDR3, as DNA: TGTGCCACCAGTGATCGCAGGGGCAGGACAGATACGCAGTATTTT.

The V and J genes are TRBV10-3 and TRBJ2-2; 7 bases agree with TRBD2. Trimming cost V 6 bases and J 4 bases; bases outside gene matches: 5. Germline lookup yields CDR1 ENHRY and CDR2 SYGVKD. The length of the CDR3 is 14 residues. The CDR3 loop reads CAIRPSGSTGELFF. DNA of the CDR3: TGTGCCATCAGACCTAGCGGATCCACCGGGGAGCTGTTTTTT.

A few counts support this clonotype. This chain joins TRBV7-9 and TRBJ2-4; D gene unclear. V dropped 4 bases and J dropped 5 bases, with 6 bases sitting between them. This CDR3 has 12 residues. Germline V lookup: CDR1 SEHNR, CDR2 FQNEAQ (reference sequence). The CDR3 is CASSSQENIQYF. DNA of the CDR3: TGTGCCAGCAGCTCTCAGGAAAACATTCAGTACTTC.

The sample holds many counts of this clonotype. In nucleotides, the CDR3 is TGCAGCGTTAAGACGGGCGCCCCCTCCTACAATGAGCAGTTCTTC. Encoded protein: CSVKTGAPSYNEQFF. J is TRBJ2-1 and V is TRBV29-1; D gene unclear. Germline lookup yields CDR1 SQVTM and CDR2 ANQGSEA. The CDR3 contains 15 residues. Trimming removed 5 bases from V and 0 bases from J, with 14 bases in between.

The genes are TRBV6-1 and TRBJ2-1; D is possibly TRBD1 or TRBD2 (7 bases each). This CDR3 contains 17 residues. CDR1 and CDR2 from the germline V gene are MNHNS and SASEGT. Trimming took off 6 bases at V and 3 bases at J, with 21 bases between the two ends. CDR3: CASSVTAGGVVYNEQFF. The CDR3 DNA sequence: TGTGCCAGCAGCGTTACGGCAGGGGGGGTTGTCTACAATGAGCAGTTCTTC.

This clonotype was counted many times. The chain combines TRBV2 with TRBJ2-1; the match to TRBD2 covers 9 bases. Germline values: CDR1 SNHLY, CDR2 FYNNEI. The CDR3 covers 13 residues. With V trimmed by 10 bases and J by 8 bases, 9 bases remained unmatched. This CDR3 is CATLAGWPYEQFF. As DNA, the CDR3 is TGTGCCACCCTAGCGGGGTGGCCCTATGAGCAGTTCTTC.

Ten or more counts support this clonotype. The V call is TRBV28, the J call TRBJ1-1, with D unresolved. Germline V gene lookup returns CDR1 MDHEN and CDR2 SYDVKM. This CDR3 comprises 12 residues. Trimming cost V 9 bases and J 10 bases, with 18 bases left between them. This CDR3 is CARSRLDAGAFF. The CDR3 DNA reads TGTGCCAGGAGTCGCCTCGACGCCGGAGCTTTCTTT.

The CDR3 bases are TGTGCCAGCAGCTTATCTCGGTGGACAGGGGCAATCACAGATACGCAGTATTTT. It yields the protein CASSLSRWTGAITDTQYF. J is TRBJ2-3 and V is TRBV7-8, with 9 bases aligning to TRBD1. CDR1 and CDR2 (germline): SGHVS, FQNEAQ. The CDR3 totals 18 residues. The V segment lost 2 bases and the J segment 2 bases; nucleotides outside the gene matches: 11.